This T cell receptor beta chain was captured by sequencing in a study of blood T cell repertoires in COVID-19. Clones were read by immunoSEQ multiplex PCR, and TCRdb kept only the in-frame ones, dropping some. The data hold some 73,000 clones, with about 88% observed a single time. For this clone: At one end the junction does not follow the germline gene, possibly because of a read error.

Germline CDR1 is MRHNA and CDR2 is SNTAGT. The CDR3 is 17 residues long. This sequence joins TRBV6-4 and TRBJ2-3; D is possibly TRBD1 (5 bases). The sequence came from a man older than 75 with COVID-19, enrolled during active disease. The sample was peripheral blood. DNA for the CDR3: TGTGTCAGCAGTGACGGATCAAGGGGAACAGAGGTGGATACGCAGTATTTT. It encodes CVSSDGSRGTEVDTQYF.